The clone carrying this T cell receptor (beta chain) was seen a handful of times. The CDR3 regions of TCR beta were amplified from RNA transcripts. Initially, a first-round RT-PCR of the TCR CDR3 employed the HTBI primer set. TCRdb called the multiplex PCR reads again in MiXCR, with one record for every CDR3 protein. The sample yields about 510,000 distinct CDR3 sequences, 40% to 55% seen once. The data were taken from a study of T cells in Graves' hyperthyroidism and ophthalmopathy. Trimming removed 1 base at V and 2 bases at J, with 9 bases between. This CDR3 comprises 14 residues. The germline CDR1 and CDR2 sequences are SGHAT and FQNNGV.

The receptor was isolated from an adult woman with Graves' disease, either hyperthyroidism or ophthalmopathy (not recorded which). The chain recombines TRBV11-2 with TRBJ2-7; D gene unclear. The specimen sequenced was peripheral blood or thyroid tissue (not recorded which). The CDR3: CASSLVGPTYEQYF. CDR3 DNA sequence: TGTGCCAGCAGCTTAGTCGGGCCTACCTACGAGCAGTACTTC.